This T cell receptor beta chain came from a study of CD8 T cells in acute hepatitis C reinfection. Study background: TCRbeta of HCV NS3-1073-specific CD8+ T cells was profiled.

The repertoire was sequenced with immunoSEQ multiplex PCR; TCRdb's copy has only in-frame clones and lacks some. The profile covers 35,000 to 40,000 clones, with about 83% appearing a single time and more than 0.4% taken by the ten largest. V was clipped by 8 bases and J by 1 base, with 17 bases between them. Per the germline V gene, CDR1 is LNHNV and CDR2 is YYDKDF (reference sequence). The CDR3 spans 16 residues. Time point meaning: naive CD8 control sorted from an acute-time-point sample. Donors were people who inject drugs, followed every 3 months. Findings and caveats of the study: Under 15 public clonotypes were found regardless of outcome.

Worth noting for this clone: Its antigen is still unknown.

The receptor's source is a man aged 25-45 years with chronic hepatitis C. What was sequenced was naive CD8+ T cells from PBMCs. The chain links TRBV15 to TRBJ2-2; the D call may be TRBD1 or TRBD2 (6 bases each). The CDR3 loop is CATRRTGAKNTGELFF. The CDR3 nucleotides are TGTGCCACCCGCCGTACGGGGGCGAAGAACACCGGGGAGCTGTTTTTT.